The clone carrying this TCR beta chain was detected once. The antigen is unknown. The CDR3 covers 13 residues. The germline V gene has CDR1 MDHEN and CDR2 SYDVKM. Trimming shortened V by 3 bases and J by 5 bases, and 10 bases separated the two germline ends. Assay used: immunoSEQ multiplex PCR; TCRdb lists only in-frame clones, some missing. The table lists around 78,000 clones, approximately 90% of them singletons. These data originate in a study of Tregs in tolerant kidney transplant recipients. As for the study in general: Recipients received nonmyeloablative bone marrow transplants from related graft donors, with transient mixed chimerism. Points from the study as a whole: In tolerant patients, donor-specific Tregs outgrew total Tregs, suggesting antigen-driven expansion.

This rearrangement joins TRBV28 to TRBJ1-2; no firm D call. This specimen consisted of Tregs from blood, obtained before the transplant. The source is a human donor who received a combined kidney and bone marrow transplant. Here the CDR3 DNA reads TGTGCCAGCAGTTTTAACGGTTGGTATGGCTACACCTTC. Translation: CASSFNGWYGYTF.